This T cell receptor beta chain is from a study of beta chain features in type 1 diabetes. General observations from the study: TCRB CDR3s were moderately but significantly shorter in Type 1 diabetes patients in all four CD4+ subsets.

This CDR3 has 16 amino acids. Germline CDR1 reads SGHAT; CDR2 reads FQNNGV. V lost 4 bases and J lost 3; bases outside the gene matches: 6. Isolation of CD4+ naive, central memory, regulatory and stem cell-like memory cells was achieved by sorting via CD45RO/CCR7/CD25/CD127/CD95/CD27. Every sorted population was more than 95% pure. Isolated RNA was reverse transcribed in full, so expressed TCRB transcripts were sequenced. TCRdb's copy holds only in-frame clones and misses some; the assay was immunoSEQ multiplex PCR. Of around 250,000 clones listed, 25% to 30% are singletons. As to this clone: Its antigen is not known.

This sequence joins TRBV11-2 and TRBJ2-3; 11 bases align to TRBD2. Source material: central memory CD4+ T cells from blood. The source of this sequence is a man aged 30 to 45 in good health. CDR3 amino acids: CASSYPTSGRTDTQYF. CDR3 nucleotides: TGTGCCAGCAGCTACCCCACTAGCGGGAGAACAGATACGCAGTATTTT.